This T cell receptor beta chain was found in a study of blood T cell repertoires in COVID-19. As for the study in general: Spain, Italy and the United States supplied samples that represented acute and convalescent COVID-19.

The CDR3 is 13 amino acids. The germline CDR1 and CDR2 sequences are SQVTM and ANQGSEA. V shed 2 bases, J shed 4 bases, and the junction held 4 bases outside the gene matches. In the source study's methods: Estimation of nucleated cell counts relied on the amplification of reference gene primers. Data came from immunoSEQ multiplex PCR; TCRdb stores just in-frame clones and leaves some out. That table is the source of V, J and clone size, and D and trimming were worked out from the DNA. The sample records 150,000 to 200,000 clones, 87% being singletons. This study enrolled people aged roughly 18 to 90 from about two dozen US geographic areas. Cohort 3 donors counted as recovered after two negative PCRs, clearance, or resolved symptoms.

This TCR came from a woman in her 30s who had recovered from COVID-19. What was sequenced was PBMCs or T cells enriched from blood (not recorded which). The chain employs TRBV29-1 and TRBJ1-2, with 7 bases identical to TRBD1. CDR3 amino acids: CSVETDRAYGYTF. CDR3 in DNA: TGCAGCGTTGAAACCGACAGGGCCTATGGCTACACCTTC.